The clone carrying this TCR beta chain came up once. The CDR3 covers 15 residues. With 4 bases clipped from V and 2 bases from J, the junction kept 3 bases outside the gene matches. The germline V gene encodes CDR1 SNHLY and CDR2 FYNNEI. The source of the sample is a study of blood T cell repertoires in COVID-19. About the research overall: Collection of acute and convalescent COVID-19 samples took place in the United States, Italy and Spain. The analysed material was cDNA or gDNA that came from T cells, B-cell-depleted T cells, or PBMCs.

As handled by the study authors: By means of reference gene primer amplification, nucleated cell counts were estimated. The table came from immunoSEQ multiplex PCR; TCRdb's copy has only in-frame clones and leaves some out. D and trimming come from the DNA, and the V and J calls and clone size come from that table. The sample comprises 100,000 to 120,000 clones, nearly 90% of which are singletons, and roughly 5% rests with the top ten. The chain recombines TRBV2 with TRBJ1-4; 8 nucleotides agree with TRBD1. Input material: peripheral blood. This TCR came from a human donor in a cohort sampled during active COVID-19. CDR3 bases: TGTGCCAGCAGTGCCAGGACAGGGACTAATGAAAAACTGTTTTTT. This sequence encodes CASSARTGTNEKLFF.